This passage covers 9 T cell receptor beta chains from one sample sequenced in a study of tumor and adjacent non-tumor tissue in lung cancer. RNA was extracted from bulk tissue without any cell sorting. The library came from three nested PCR rounds adapted from ARM-PCR protocols. One entry per CDR3 protein results from TCRdb running MiXCR on the multiplex PCR reads. The profile shows 100,000 to 150,000 distinct CDR3 sequences, about 66% of them singletons. Sample: lung tumor tissue. The receptors were sampled from a man younger than 40 with non-small cell lung cancer.

To note about this clonotype: One end of the junction fails to match germline, which may point to a read error. This chain uses TRBV20-1 with TRBJ2-7; D perhaps matches TRBD2 (5 bases). Germline values: CDR1 DFQATT, CDR2 SNEGSKA (reference sequence). The CDR3 length is 14 residues. The CDR3 region has the DNA TGCAGTGATAGAGATCTTGGCGGGTCTAACGAGCAGTACTTC. Translated, it gives CSDRDLGGSNEQYF.

This clonotype was detected once. At one end the junction does not follow the germline gene, possibly because of a read error. The chain recombines TRBV5-4 with TRBJ1-4, with D unclear. Germline CDR1 reads SGHNT; CDR2 reads YYREEE (reference sequence). CDR3 size: 16 residues. The CDR3 spells CANSFGPVSTNEKLFF. CDR3 bases: TGTGCCAACAGCTTTGGTCCGGTATCAACTAATGAAAAACTGTTTTTT.

The chain combines TRBV6-5 with TRBJ2-1, with TRBD1 as a possible D gene (5 bases). Germline assignment: CDR1 MNHEY and CDR2 SVGAGI. Trimming removed 7 bases from V and 8 bases from J, with 21 bases in between. The CDR3 contains 15 residues. Here the CDR3 reads CASKSGPGWVDEQFF. Here the CDR3 DNA reads TGTGCCAGCAAATCCGGACCAGGGTGGGTCGATGAGCAGTTCTTC.

As for this clonotype: This may be a read error, as it is one base from a much larger clone. This chain links TRBV20-1 with TRBJ2-5; D not resolved. The germline CDR1 and CDR2 sequences are DFQATT and SNEGSKA (reference sequence). CDR3 length equals 13 residues. The CDR3, as DNA: TGCAGTGTTAGAAGGCGGCCCAGCCTACTTACGTACTTC. Residues: CSVRRRPSLLTYF.

This clonotype was seen ten or more times. The J gene is TRBJ1-2, the V gene TRBV20-1, with TRBD1 matching 7 bases. Germline V gene sequence: CDR1 DFQATT, CDR2 SNEGSKA (reference sequence). The CDR3 is made up of 13 amino acids. Losses at the gene ends were 2 bases for V and 7 bases for J; bases not matched to a gene: 7. The CDR3 sequence: CSARHTGEPGYTF. The CDR3 nucleotides are TGCAGTGCTAGACACACAGGGGAGCCTGGCTACACCTTC.

A word on this clonotype: Being one base from a much bigger clone, this may be a read error. CDR3 sequence reads: CSAPQLEEADTQYF. DNA of the CDR3: TGCAGTGCTCCGCAGCTGGAGGAGGCAGATACGCAGTATTTT. V and J are TRBV20-1 and TRBJ2-3; a possible D gene is TRBD2 (5 bases). CDR1 is DFQATT, CDR2 SNEGSKA, per germline (reference sequence). V gave up 5 bases and J gave up 4 bases, with 16 bases separating them. CDR3 length: 14 residues.

On this clonotype: This may be a read error: a much more frequent sequence differs by one nucleotide. The chain carries TRBV20-1 and TRBJ1-1; D possibly corresponds to TRBD1 (6 bases). V lost 3 bases and J lost 4, with 21 bases in between. The CDR3 loop spans 16 amino acids. Germline assignment: CDR1 DFQATT and CDR2 SNEGSKA (reference sequence). This chain's CDR3 is CSASVGASDSSTEAFF. The CDR3 DNA follows: TGCAGTGCTAGTGTGGGGGCTAGCGACTCGAGCACTGAAGCTTTCTTT.

A few counts support this clonotype. This chain connects TRBV7-2 to TRBJ1-2; 10 nucleotides agree with TRBD1. The V and J ends lost 5 bases and 4 bases, in that order; junction bases with no gene match: 7. The CDR3 totals 15 residues. Germline loops: CDR1 SGHTA, CDR2 FQGNSA. In nucleotides, the CDR3 is TGTGCCAGCAGCCTTGGGACAGGGGATATCTATGGCTACACCTTC. This gives the protein CASSLGTGDIYGYTF.

This clonotype is medium-sized. The chain joins TRBV11-1 to TRBJ2-1, with a tentative D call TRBD1 (5 bases). The CDR3 consists of 13 residues. The germline V gene encodes CDR1 SGHAT and CDR2 FQDESV (reference sequence). V lost 8 bases and J lost 6, with 14 bases in between. CDR3 nucleotide sequence: TGTGCCAGCCGACAGACAGCCCCCAATGAGCAGTTCTTC. Its protein product is CASRQTAPNEQFF.